This T cell receptor beta chain emerged from a study of blood T cell repertoires in COVID-19 (TCRdb year 2020). Background for the entire study: Samples covering the acute and convalescent phases of COVID-19 were provided by collaborators in the United States, Italy and Spain. The prospective study material was composed of cDNA or gDNA derived from T cells, B-cell-depleted T cells, or PBMCs. The dataset comprised deeply sampled blood TCRbeta repertoires from subjects exposed to, actively infected with, or recovered from COVID-19. The repertoires were released in a freely available public database intended as a resource for research on the immune response to SARS-CoV-2. Samples came from the ongoing ImmuneRACE study (first 160 participants) plus 1,254 subjects from 6 global collaborators. Nearly every sample came with metadata listing a de-identified subject ID, COVID-19 status, age in years and sex. HLA class I and class II types, where available, came from metadata supplied by the sample provider rather than from assay-based typing.

The collaborating institutions used their own protocols to collect whole blood in K2EDTA tubes. For TCRbeta analysis, collaborator samples were shipped as frozen whole blood, as isolated PBMCs, or as DNA extracted from either sample type. Broader findings and caveats from the paper: How much clinical and demographic metadata was included differed by source and by participant, and the metadata was provided uncurated.

Including the terminal cysteine and phenylalanine, the CDR3 comprises 17 residues. Solely the CDR3 DNA is kept, with 51 bases framed from the first base. Between the V and J ends, shortened by 4 bases and 1 base respectively, the junction contains 19 bases. As encoded in the germline V gene (reference sequence), CDR1 is LNHDA while CDR2 is SQIVND. TCRbeta CDR3 regions were amplified from genomic DNA by means of the immunoSEQ Assay, a bias-controlled multiplex PCR. On the authors' methods: The number of nucleated cells in each sample was estimated by amplification of reference gene primers within the assay. To quantify the absolute abundance of each unique TCRbeta CDR3 rearrangement, sequence reads were collapsed and filtered. Productive Simpson clonality was computed per sample as the square root of Simpson's diversity index over productive rearrangements. TCRdb retrieved this table from immuneACCESS and kept in-frame rearrangements only. Not all clones are present; in checked studies, unresolved V genes account for under half, and no reason is known for the remainder. That table is the source of V, J and clone size, and D and trimming were worked out from the DNA. This sample has 150,000 to 200,000 clones in its table, and around 77% of those were observed once. The ten largest account for around 7% of the sample.

A single count supports this clone. Its antigen specificity is not known. No quality values exist for individual bases; no much larger clone is one base distant. Sequencing input: peripheral blood. Recombination connected TRBV19 to TRBJ1-2; the D region possibly corresponds to TRBD1 (6 bases align). The clonotype was recovered from a man aged 65 to 85 with active or convalescent COVID-19. The CDR3 region reads CASSRDFGDKVNYGYTF. The nucleotides read TGTGCCAGTAGTAGGGATTTCGGGGACAAGGTTAACTATGGCTACACCTTC. Extended through the reference TRBV19 and TRBJ1-2 proteins, this CDR3 yields the full variable domain: DGGITQSPKYLFRKEGQNVTLSCEQNLNHDAMYWYRQDPGQGLRLIYYSQIVNDFQKGDIAEGYSVSREKKESFPLTVTSAQKNPTAFYLCASSRDFGDKVNYGYTFGSGTRLTVV.